This TCR beta chain was sequenced for a study of blood T cell repertoires in COVID-19 (dated by TCRdb to about 2020). Background for the entire study: Samples covering the acute and convalescent phases of COVID-19 were provided by collaborators in the United States, Italy and Spain. The material from the prospective study consisted of cDNA or gDNA derived from T cells, B-cell-depleted T cells, or PBMCs. Deeply sampled blood TCRbeta repertoires from subjects exposed to, actively infected with, or recovered from COVID-19 were included in the dataset. A freely available public database, intended as a resource for researchers studying the immune response to SARS-CoV-2, is where the repertoires were released. Samples were obtained from the ongoing ImmuneRACE study (first 160 participants) and from 1,254 subjects provided by 6 global collaborators. Nearly every sample came with metadata listing a de-identified subject ID, COVID-19 status, age in years and sex. Where available, HLA class I and class II types were obtained from metadata supplied by the sample provider rather than from assay-based typing.

Each collaborating institution followed its own protocols to collect whole blood in K2EDTA tubes. For TCRbeta analysis, collaborators shipped samples as frozen whole blood, isolated PBMCs, or DNA extracted from either of those sample types. V is trimmed back by 0 bases and J by 5 bases, and the junction contains 8 bases that no gene match accounts for. The CDR3 sequence holds 17 residues, the cysteine and phenylalanine included. The read is trimmed to its CDR3 DNA, 51 bases read in frame from base 1. As encoded in the germline V gene, CDR1 is SGDLS while CDR2 is YYNGEE. Comments on this clone: This receptor's antigen is unknown. Per-nucleotide qualities are absent, and no much larger clonotype sits a single base away.

The immunoSEQ Assay, a bias-controlled multiplex PCR, was used to amplify TCRbeta CDR3 regions from genomic DNA. Processing in the source paper ran as follows. Within the assay, amplification of reference gene primers was used to estimate how many nucleated cells each sample contained. To quantify the absolute abundance of each unique TCRbeta CDR3 rearrangement, sequence reads were collapsed and filtered. For each sample, productive Simpson clonality was calculated as the square root of Simpson's diversity index across productive rearrangements. This immuneACCESS table, as held by TCRdb, lists in-frame sequences with V and J called but not all clones. Of the missing ones, under half trace to an unresolved V gene in checked studies; the others have no known cause. The DNA was the basis for D and trimming; V, J and clone size are from that table. This sample gives about 100,000 clones in total; around 84% of them show up just once. The ten top clones hold approximately 13% of the sample.

What the work shows at the level of the full study, not this receptor alone: The amount of clinical and demographic metadata varied by source and participant and was provided uncurated.

The receptor was derived from a woman aged 55-70 years in a cohort sampled during active or convalescent COVID-19. The chain uses TRBV9 and TRBJ2-2, with 9 bases aligning to TRBD2. Sequenced material: peripheral blood. DNA sequence: TGTGCCAGCAGCGTAGGTGCGGGAGGGCCGGGGACCGGGGAGCTGTTTTTT. This sequence encodes CASSVGAGGPGTGELFF.